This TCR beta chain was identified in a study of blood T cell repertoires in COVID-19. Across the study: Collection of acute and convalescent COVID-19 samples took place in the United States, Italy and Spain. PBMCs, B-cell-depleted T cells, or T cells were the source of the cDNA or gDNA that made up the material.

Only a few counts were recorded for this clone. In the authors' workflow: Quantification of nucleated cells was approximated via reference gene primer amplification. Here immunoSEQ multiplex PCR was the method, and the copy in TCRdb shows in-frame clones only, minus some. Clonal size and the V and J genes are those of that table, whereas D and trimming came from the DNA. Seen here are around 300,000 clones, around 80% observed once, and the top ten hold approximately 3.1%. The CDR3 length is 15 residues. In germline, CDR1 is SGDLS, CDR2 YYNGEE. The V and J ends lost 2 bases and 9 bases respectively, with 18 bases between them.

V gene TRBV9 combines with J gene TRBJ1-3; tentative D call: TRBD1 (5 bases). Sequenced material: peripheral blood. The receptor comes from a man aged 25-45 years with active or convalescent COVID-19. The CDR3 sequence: CASSVGGTALATIYF. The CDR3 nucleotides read TGTGCCAGCAGCGTTGGGGGGACCGCTTTAGCCACCATATATTTT. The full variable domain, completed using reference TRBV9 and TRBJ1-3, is DSGVTQTPKHLITATGQRVTLRCSPRSGDLSVYWYQQSLDQGLQFLIQYYNGEERAKGNILERFSAQQFPDLHSELNLSSLELGDSALYFCASSVGGTALATIYFGEGSWLTVV.